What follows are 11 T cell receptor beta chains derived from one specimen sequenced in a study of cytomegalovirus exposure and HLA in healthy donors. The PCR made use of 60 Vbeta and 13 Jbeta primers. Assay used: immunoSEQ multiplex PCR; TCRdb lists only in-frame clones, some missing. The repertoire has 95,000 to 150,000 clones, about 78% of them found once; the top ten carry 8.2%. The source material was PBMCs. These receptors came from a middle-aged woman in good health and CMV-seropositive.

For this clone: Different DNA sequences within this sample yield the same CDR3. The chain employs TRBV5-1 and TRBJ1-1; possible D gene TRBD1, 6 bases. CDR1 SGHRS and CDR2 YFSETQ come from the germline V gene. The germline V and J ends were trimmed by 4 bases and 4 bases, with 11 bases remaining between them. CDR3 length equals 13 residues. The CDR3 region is CASSLQGSTEAFF. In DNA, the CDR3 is TGCGCCAGCAGCCTACAGGGAAGCACTGAAGCTTTCTTT.

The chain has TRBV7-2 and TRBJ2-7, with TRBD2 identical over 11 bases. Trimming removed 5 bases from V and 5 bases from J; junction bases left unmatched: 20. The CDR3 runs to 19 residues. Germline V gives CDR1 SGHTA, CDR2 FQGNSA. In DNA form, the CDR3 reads TGTGCCAGCAGCCGCAACCCACTTGGACTAGCGGGCCTCCTCAACGAGCAGTACTTC. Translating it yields CASSRNPLGLAGLLNEQYF.

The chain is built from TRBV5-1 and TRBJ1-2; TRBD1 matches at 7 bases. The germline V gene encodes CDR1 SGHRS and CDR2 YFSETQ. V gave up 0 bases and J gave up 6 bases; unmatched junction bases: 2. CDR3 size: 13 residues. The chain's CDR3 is CASSLGQGDGYTF. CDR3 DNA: TGCGCCAGCAGCTTGGGGCAGGGGGATGGCTACACCTTC.

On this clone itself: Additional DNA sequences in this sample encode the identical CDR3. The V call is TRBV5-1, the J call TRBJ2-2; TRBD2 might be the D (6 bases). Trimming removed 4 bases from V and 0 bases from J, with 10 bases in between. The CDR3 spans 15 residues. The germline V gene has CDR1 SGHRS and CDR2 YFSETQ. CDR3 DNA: TGCGCCAGCAGCCCCGGGACTTCGAACACCGGGGAGCTGTTTTTT. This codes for CASSPGTSNTGELFF.

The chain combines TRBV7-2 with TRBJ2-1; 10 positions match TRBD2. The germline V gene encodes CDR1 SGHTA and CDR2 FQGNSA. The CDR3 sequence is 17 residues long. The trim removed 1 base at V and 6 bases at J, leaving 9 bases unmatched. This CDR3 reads CASSLVGASGGRNEQFF. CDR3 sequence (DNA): TGTGCCAGCAGCTTAGTAGGGGCTAGCGGGGGACGCAATGAGCAGTTCTTC.

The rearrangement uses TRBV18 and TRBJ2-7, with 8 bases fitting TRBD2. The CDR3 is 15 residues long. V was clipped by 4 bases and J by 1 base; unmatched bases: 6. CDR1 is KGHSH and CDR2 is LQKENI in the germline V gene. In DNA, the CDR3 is TGTGCCAGCTCACTAGCGGGACAACGATCCTACGAGCAGTACTTC. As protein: CASSLAGQRSYEQYF.

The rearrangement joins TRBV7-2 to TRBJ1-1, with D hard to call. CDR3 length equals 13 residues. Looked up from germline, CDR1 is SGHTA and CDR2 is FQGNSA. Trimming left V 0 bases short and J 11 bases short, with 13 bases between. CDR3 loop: CASSLAGPEGAFF. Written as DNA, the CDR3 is TGTGCCAGCAGCTTAGCGGGTCCTGAGGGCGCTTTCTTT.

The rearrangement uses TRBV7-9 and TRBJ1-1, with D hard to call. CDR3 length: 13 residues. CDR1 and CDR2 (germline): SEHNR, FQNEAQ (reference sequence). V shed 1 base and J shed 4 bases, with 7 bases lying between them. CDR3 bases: TGTGCCAGCAGCTTAGGGGCCAGCACTGAAGCTTTCTTT. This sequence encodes CASSLGASTEAFF.

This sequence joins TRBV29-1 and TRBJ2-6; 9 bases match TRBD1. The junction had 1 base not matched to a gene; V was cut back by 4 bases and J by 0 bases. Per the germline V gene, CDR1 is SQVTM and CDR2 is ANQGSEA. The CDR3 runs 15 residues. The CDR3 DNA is TGCAGCGTTGGGACAGGGGCCTCTGGGGCCAACGTCCTGACTTTC. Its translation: CSVGTGASGANVLTF.

This chain's CDR3 is CASSPAHGVNTEAFF. For the CDR3, the DNA is TGTGCCAGCTCACCTGCCCACGGAGTGAACACTGAAGCTTTCTTT. V usage is TRBV18 and J usage is TRBJ1-1; D is unclear. Trimming shortened V by 3 bases and J by 0 bases, and 11 bases separated the two germline ends. Germline CDR1 reads KGHSH; CDR2 reads LQKENI. The CDR3 runs to 15 residues. The full variable domain, its missing parts supplied by reference TRBV18 and TRBJ1-1, is NAGVMQNPRHLVRRRGQEARLRCSPMKGHSHVYWYRQLPEEGLKFMVYLQKENIIDESGMPKERFSAEFPKEGPSILRIQQVVRGDSAAYFCASSPAHGVNTEAFFGQGTRLTVV.

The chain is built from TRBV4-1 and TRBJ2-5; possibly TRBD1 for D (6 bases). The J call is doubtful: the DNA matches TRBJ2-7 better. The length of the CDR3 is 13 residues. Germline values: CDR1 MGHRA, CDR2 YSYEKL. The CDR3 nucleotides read TGCGCCAGCAGCCAAGTACAGGGAACCGAGCAGTACTTC. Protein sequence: CASSQVQGTEQYF.